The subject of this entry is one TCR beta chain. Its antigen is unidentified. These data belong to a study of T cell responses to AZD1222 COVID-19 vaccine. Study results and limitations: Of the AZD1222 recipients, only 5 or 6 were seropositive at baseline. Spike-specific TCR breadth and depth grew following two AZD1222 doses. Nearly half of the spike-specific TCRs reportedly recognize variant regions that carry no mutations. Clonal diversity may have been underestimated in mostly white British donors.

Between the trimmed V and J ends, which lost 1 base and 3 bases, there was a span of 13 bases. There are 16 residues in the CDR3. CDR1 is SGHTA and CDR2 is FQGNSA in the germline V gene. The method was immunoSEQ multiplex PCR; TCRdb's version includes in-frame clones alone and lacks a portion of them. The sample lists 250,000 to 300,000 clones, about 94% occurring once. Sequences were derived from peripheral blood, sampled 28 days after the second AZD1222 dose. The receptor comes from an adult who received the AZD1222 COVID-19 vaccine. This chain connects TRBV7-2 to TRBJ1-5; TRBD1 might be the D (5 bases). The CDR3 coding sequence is TGTGCCAGCAGCTTAGGTGTCAGGGCTCTCAATCAGCCCCAGCATTTT. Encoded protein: CASSLGVRALNQPQHF. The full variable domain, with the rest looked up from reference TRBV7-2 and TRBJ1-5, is GAGVSQSPSNKVTEKGKDVELRCDPISGHTALYWYRQSLGQGLEFLIYFQGNSAPDKSGLPSDRFSAERTGGSVSTLTIQRTQQEDSAVYLCASSLGVRALNQPQHFGDGTRLSIL.